This entry is about one T cell receptor (beta chain). The specificity of this receptor is unknown. There are no base qualities to consult, and no much larger clone falls within one base. The data were obtained in a study of OX40 agonist ivuxolimab in advanced cancers. In terms of the full investigation: Ivuxolimab was an agonistic, fully human IgG2 monoclonal antibody directed against OX40 (CD134), a costimulatory receptor. A male proportion of 75% to 85% and a mean age of approximately 60 years, ranging from about 23 to 90, were recorded for the dose-escalation cohort. Partial responses occurred in three dose-escalation patients, of whom one had hepatocellular carcinoma and two had cutaneous melanoma. The paper describes the monotherapy dose-escalation part (N of about 54 patients) of the phase I trial of ivuxolimab. Intravenous ivuxolimab was administered to patients every 2 weeks at six dose levels: 0.01, 0.1, 0.3, 1.5, 3 and 10 mg/kg. Prior anti-PD-1, anti-PD-L1 or anti-CTLA-4 therapy was permitted, and checkpoint inhibitors had been received by around 39% of dose-escalation patients. Peripheral TCRbeta sequencing was intended to test whether TCR sequence diversity was altered and clonal T-cell expansion was caused by ivuxolimab. Of the roughly 53 patients in dose escalation, around 20 had hepatocellular carcinoma, roughly 15 had melanoma, 9 had renal cell carcinoma and 9 had head and neck cancer. The full study reports these points: Partial responders in the 0.1-3.0 mg/kg groups had among the lowest normalized peripheral clonal expansion, especially among CD8+ T cells. The antigen specificity of the clonally expanded peripheral T cells was not determined. Low levels of normalized T-cell clonal expansion were also seen in some nonresponding patients. On average, CD8+ T cells showed more expanded clones than CD4+ T cells after ivuxolimab. At doses of 0.1 to 3.0 mg/kg, clonal expansion of both CD4+ and CD8+ T cells in blood was seen between baseline and week 6.

Trimming takes 7 bases from V and 4 bases from J, and the germline ends sit 13 bases apart. The CDR1 and CDR2 encoded by the germline V gene are SGHAT and FQNNGV. The CDR3 numbers 13 residues from cysteine through phenylalanine. The DNA shown is the 39-base CDR3, in frame from base 1. Genomic DNA was isolated from the sorted cells so that the TCRbeta CDR3 region could be sequenced. The immunoSEQ Assay was used to sequence the TCRbeta CDR3 regions. Drawn from immuneACCESS, this table holds only the in-frame rearrangements with V and J called that TCRdb kept. Clones are partly lost; checked studies trace under half to an unresolved V gene and leave the rest unexplained. The sample table lists 60,000 to 75,000 clones, around 93% of them with a count of one. Together, the top ten hold roughly 15% of the sample. The trial excluded patients who had a history of autoimmune disease or who were on systemic immunosuppression. In every dose cohort, peripheral blood was drawn for TCR sequencing at baseline, cycle 4 day 1, and cycle 7 day 1. The samples were taken from a phase I, first-in-human, multicenter, open-label dose-escalation trial of ivuxolimab. Adults with locally advanced or metastatic melanoma, renal cell carcinoma, hepatocellular carcinoma or head and neck squamous cell carcinoma were enrolled in the trial. Before TCR sequencing, CD4+ T cells and CD8+ T cells from peripheral blood were sorted into separate populations.

The V and J genes are TRBV11-2 and TRBJ2-5; the D region possibly corresponds to TRBD1 (5 bases align). This sequence was found in an adult with an advanced solid tumor such as melanoma, head and neck, liver or kidney cancer. Specimen: CD4+ or CD8+ T cells sorted from blood, collected in a trial of the OX40 agonist ivuxolimab. This receptor has the CDR3 CASKAGRAETQYF. The sequence in DNA is TGTGCCAGCAAAGCAGGCAGGGCAGAGACCCAGTACTTC.